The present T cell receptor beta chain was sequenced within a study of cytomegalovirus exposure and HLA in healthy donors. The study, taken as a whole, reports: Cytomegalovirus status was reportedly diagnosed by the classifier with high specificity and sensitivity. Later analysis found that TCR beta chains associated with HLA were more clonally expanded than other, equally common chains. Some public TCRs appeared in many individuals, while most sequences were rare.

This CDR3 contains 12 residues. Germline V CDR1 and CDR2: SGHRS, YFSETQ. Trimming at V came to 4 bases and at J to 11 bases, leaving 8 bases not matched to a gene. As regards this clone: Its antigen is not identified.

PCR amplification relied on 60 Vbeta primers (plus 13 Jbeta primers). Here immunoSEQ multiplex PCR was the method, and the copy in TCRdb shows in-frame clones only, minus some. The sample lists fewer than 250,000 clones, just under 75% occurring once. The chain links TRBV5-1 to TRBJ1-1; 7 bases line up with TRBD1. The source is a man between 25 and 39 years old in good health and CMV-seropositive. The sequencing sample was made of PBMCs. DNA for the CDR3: TGCGCCAGCAGCGACGGACAGGTTACTGCTTTCTTT. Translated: CASSDGQVTAFF. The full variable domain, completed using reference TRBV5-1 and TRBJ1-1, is KAGVTQTPRYLIKTRGQQVTLSCSPISGHRSVSWYQQTPGQGLQFLFEYFSETQRNKGNFPGRFSGRQFSNSRSEMNVSTLELGDSALYLCASSDGQVTAFFGQGTRLTVV.